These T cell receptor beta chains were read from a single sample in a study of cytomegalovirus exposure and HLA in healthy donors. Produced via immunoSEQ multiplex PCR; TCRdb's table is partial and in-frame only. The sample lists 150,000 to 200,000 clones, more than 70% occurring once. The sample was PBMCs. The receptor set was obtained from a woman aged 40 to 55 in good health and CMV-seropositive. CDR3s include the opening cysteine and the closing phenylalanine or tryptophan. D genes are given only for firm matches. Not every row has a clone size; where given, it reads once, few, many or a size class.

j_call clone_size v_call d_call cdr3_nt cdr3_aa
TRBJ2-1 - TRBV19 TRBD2 TGTGCCAGTAGAAAAGCGGGAAGAAATGGTGAGCAGTTCTTC CASRKAGRNGEQFF
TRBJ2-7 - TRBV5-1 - TGCGCCAGCAGCTTAGACACGATTCCCTACGAGCAGTACTTC CASSLDTIPYEQYF
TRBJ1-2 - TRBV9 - TGTGCCAGCAGCGCCCCCCCGGGGGGCTACACCTTC CASSAPPGGYTF
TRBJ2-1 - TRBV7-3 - TGTGCCAGCAGCTTAATCCCCAGTCGCTCCTACAATGAGCAGTTCTTC CASSLIPSRSYNEQFF
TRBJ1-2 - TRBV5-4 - TGTGCCAGCAGACTAAGTTGGGAGAAGCCGGGGGGCTACACCTTC CASRLSWEKPGGYTF
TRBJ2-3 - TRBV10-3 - TGTGCCATCAGTCCCAGGGTGGGCGCAGATACGCAGTATTTT CAISPRVGADTQYF
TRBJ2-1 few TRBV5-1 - TGCGCCAGCAGCTTGGGCCTAGCCGGATACAATGAGCAGTTCTTC CASSLGLAGYNEQFF
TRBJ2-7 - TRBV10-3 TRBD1 TGTGCCATCAGGCCGGGACAGGGGGTACGAGGTGGTAGTGGGGCCTACGAGCAGTACTTC CAIRPGQGVRGGSGAYEQYF
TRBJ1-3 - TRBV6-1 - TGTGCCAGCAGTGTCGCGGACGGAGGCTCTGGAAACACCATATATTTT CASSVADGGSGNTIYF
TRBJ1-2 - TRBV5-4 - TGTGCCAGCAGCTTGGAGGGGGGGGCGCGGCCGGGTGGCTACACCTTC CASSLEGGARPGGYTF
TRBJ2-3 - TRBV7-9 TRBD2 TGTTCCAGCAGCTCCCGGGTGGATCGGGAGGGCCGGTCAGATACGCAGTATTTT CSSSSRVDREGRSDTQYF
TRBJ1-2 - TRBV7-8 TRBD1 TGTGCCAGCAGCTCTACAGGGGACCATGGCTACACCTTC CASSSTGDHGYTF
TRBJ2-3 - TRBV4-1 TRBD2 TGCGCCAGCAGCCAAGAGAGAGCGGGAGTGGGCACAGATACGCAGTATTTT CASSQERAGVGTDTQYF
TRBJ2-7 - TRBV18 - TGTGCCAGCTCACCAATGCGGGGAGACCCCTACGAGCAGTACTTC CASSPMRGDPYEQYF
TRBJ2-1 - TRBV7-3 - TGTGCCAGCAGCTTAACCCCCGGCTACAATGAGCAGTTCTTC CASSLTPGYNEQFF
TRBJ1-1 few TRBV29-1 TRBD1 TGCAGCGTGACAGGGATTTCAAACACTGAAGCTTTCTTT CSVTGISNTEAFF
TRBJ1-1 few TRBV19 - TGTGCCAGTAGTATGGCAGCTTTCTTT CASSMAAFF
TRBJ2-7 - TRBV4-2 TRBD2 TGTGCCAGCAGCCGTTCAAGGGCGGGGGGCAGAATGTCCTACGAGCAGTACTTC CASSRSRAGGRMSYEQYF
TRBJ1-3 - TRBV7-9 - TGTGCCAGCAGACCTGGACAGATCTCTGGAAACACCATATATTTT CASRPGQISGNTIYF
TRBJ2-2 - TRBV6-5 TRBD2 TGTGCCAGCATTAAACCCGGGGGGTCCGGGGAGCTGTTTTTT CASIKPGGSGELFF
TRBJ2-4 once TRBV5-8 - TGTGCCAGCAGCTTGGCCTACAGGGTGGTGGGCATTCAGTACTTC CASSLAYRVVGIQYF
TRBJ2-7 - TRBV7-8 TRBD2 TGTGCCAGCAGCATCGGCGGGAGGATCGAGCAGTACTTC CASSIGGRIEQYF
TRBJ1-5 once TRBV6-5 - TGTGCCAGCAGTTACTCGACGGGGAACAATCAGCTCCAGCATTTT CASSYSTGNNQLQHF
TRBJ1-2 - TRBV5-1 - TGCGCCAGCACATTAGGCGGGAGCTATGGCTACACCTTC CASTLGGSYGYTF
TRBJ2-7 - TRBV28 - TGTGCCAGCAGTTTAATGGAGGGCTACGAGCAGTACTTC CASSLMEGYEQYF
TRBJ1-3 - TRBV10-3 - TGTGCCATCAGCGATCAGACACGCTCTGGAAACACCATATATTTT CAISDQTRSGNTIYF
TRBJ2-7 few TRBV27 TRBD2 TGTGCCAGCAGGGCCGGGACTAGCGGGAGCTACGAGCAGTACTTC CASRAGTSGSYEQYF
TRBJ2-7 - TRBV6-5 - TGTGCCAGCAGCCGCCCGGGCGCGGGAAGCTACGAGCAGTACTTC CASSRPGAGSYEQYF
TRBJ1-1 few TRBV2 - TGTGCCAGCAGTGACTCAGGGCCCAACACTGAAGCTTTCTTT CASSDSGPNTEAFF
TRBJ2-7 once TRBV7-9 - TGTGCCAGCAGCAAAATACAGGGCTCATCCTACGAGCAGTACTTC CASSKIQGSSYEQYF
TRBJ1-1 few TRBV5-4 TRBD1 TGTGCCAGCAGCTTGGCAGGGGGGAACACTGAAGCTTTCTTT CASSLAGGNTEAFF
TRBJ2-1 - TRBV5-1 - TGCGCCAGCAGCCGACAGGATGCCTGGGACAATGAGCAGTTCTTC CASSRQDAWDNEQFF
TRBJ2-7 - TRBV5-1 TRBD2 TGCGCCAGCAGCAGGGAAATAGCGGGAGGCCCCGAGCAGTACTTC CASSREIAGGPEQYF
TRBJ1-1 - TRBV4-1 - TGCGCCAGCAGCTACACGGAGGGGAACACTGAAGCTTTCTTT CASSYTEGNTEAFF
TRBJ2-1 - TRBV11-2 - TGTGCCAGCTCCTCAGGCAAGGGGGACAATGAGCAGTTCTTC CASSSGKGDNEQFF
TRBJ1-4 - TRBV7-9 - TGTGCCAGCAGCCCGGGACTTAGTAATGAAAAACTGTTTTTT CASSPGLSNEKLFF
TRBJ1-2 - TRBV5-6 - TGTGCCAGCAGGCCCTGGGGGACATCCACCCACTACACCTTC CASRPWGTSTHYTF
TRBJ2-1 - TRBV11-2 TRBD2 TGTGCCAGCAGCTCCCAGAGCGGGAATGGAAATGAGCAGTTCTTC CASSSQSGNGNEQFF
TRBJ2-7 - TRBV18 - TGTGCCAGCTCACCACCAAGCATCTACGAGCAGTACTTC CASSPPSIYEQYF
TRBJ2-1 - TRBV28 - TGTGCCAGCAGTTTAGCGGGGACGGGGTCCTACAATGAGCAGTTCTTC CASSLAGTGSYNEQFF
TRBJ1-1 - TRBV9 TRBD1 TGTGCCAGCAGCAAAGGACAGGGAGGGAACACTGAAGCTTTCTTT CASSKGQGGNTEAFF
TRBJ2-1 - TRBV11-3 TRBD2 TGTGCCAGCAACCCAGGGAGCGGGGACAATGAGCAGTTCTTC CASNPGSGDNEQFF
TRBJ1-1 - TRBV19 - TGTGCCAGTAAATTAAGGGAAAGGGGGACGAACACTGAAGCTTTCTTT CASKLRERGTNTEAFF
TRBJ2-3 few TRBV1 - TGCACCAGCAGCCCCCCTGTCGGGGACTATGCAGATACGCAGTATTTT CTSSPPVGDYADTQYF
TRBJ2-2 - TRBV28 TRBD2 TGTGCCAGCAGTTTGGTGGGACCCACTAGCGGGAGGGCAGCCGGGGAGCTGTTTTTT CASSLVGPTSGRAAGELFF
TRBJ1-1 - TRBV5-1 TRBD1 TGCGCCAGCAGCGGACAGGGACGTAACACTGAAGCTTTCTTT CASSGQGRNTEAFF
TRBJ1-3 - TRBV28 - TGTGCCAGCAGTCCGCGCTCTGGAAACACCATATATTTT CASSPRSGNTIYF
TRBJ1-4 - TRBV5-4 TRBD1 TGTGCCAGCAGCTTGGACAGGGGTAATGAAAAACTGTTTTTT CASSLDRGNEKLFF
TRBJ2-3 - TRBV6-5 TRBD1 TGTGCCAGCAGTCAACAGGGGAATGTCGCAGATACGCAGTATTTT CASSQQGNVADTQYF
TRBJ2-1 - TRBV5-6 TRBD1 TGTGCCAGCAGGCTACGGACAGGTAGAAACAATGAGCAGTTCTTC CASRLRTGRNNEQFF
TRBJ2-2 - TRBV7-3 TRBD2 TGTGCCAGCAGCTTAACTGGGAGGGGCGGTTTATCCGGGGAGCTGTTTTTT CASSLTGRGGLSGELFF
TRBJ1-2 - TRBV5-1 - TGCGCCAGCAGCTTGACCTACCCAGGGGAGAGCTTTAGGGATGGCTACACCTTC CASSLTYPGESFRDGYTF
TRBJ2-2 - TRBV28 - TGTGCCAGCAGTTTAGTCGTCGGGGAGCTGTTTTTT CASSLVVGELFF
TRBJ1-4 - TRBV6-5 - TGTGCCAGCAGTTACCGCACAGGCTCAACTAATGAAAAACTGTTTTTT CASSYRTGSTNEKLFF
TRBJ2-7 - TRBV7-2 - TGTGCCAGCAGCTTAGAAGGTTTCCGCGGCCCCTACGAGCAGTACTTC CASSLEGFRGPYEQYF